A single sample gave rise to the 5 T cell receptor beta chains below, sequenced in a study of CD8+ T cells in alopecia areata. RNA was isolated and reverse transcribed to cDNA, the sequencing template. The assay was immunoSEQ multiplex PCR, and TCRdb's table has in-frame clones only and misses some. The table has 170,000 or so clones, under 60% seen once. As for treatment: oral pan-JAK inhibitor, 5-10 mg twice daily. Sequences were derived from CD8+ T cells sorted from blood, sampled at week 24, from a patient treated with tofacitinib. The receptors were sampled from a human donor with alopecia areata.

With respect to this clone: One junction end does not reproduce the germline sequence, and a read error may be involved. The CDR3 DNA sequence: TGTGCCACCAGCAGGGACAGCTCCTACGGGCAGTACTTC. Amino acid sequence: CATSRDSSYGQYF. J is TRBJ2-7 and V is TRBV15, with a tentative D call TRBD1 (6 bases). The CDR3 consists of 13 residues. In germline, CDR1 is LNHNV, CDR2 YYDKDF (reference sequence).

V is TRBV6-6 and J is TRBJ1-2, with 7 bases identical to TRBD1. The CDR3 has 15 residues. The ends lost 0 bases at V and 2 bases at J; junction bases unmatched: 3. Germline CDR1 MNHNY, CDR2 SVGAGI (reference sequence). The CDR3 DNA follows: TGTGCCAGCAGTTACTCGACACAGGGGAACTATGGCTACACCTTC. Translated: CASSYSTQGNYGYTF.

This clone was observed a few times. V is TRBV2 and J is TRBJ1-2; the match to TRBD1 covers 8 bases. CDR3 length equals 12 residues. Germline V CDR1 and CDR2: SNHLY, FYNNEI. V trimming: 8 bases; J trimming: 8 bases; junction bases outside the gene matches: 7. The CDR3 DNA reads TGTGCCAGCCGACAGGGGACGGGAGGCTACACCTTC. Translated: CASRQGTGGYTF.

A remark on this clone: The conserved phenylalanine or tryptophan is not found at the CDR3 terminus, so this likely reflects a read error. It is unclear where the CDR3 begins or ends on the DNA, so no DNA is shown, and the CDR3 is as TCRdb lists it. The chain employs TRBV21-1 and TRBJ2-7. TRBV21-1 is tagged as a pseudogene. With termini counted, the CDR3 has 9 amino acids. The CDR3 region is CASNPPGPP.

The chain links TRBV9 to TRBJ1-1, with a possible D match to TRBD1 (5 bases). The CDR3 is 12 amino acids. Trimming removed 5 bases at V and 4 bases at J, with 9 bases between. The V gene's germline CDR1 is SGDLS and CDR2 YYNGEE. CDR3 sequence reads: CASRGGSTEAFF. The CDR3 DNA is TGTGCCAGCAGGGGGGGATCCACTGAAGCTTTCTTT.